A selection of T cell receptor beta chains follows, all from one sample in a study of cytomegalovirus exposure and HLA in healthy donors. TCRdb keeps only in-frame clones here, not all; method: immunoSEQ multiplex PCR. The sample lists 150,000 to 200,000 clones, more than 75% occurring once. The sequenced sample was PBMCs. The receptor source for this set is a woman under 30 in good health and CMV-seronegative. CDR3s include the opening cysteine and the closing phenylalanine or tryptophan. Each record gives: V gene, J gene, clone size, D gene, CDR3 protein, CDR3 DNA. A D gene is named only where the DNA matches it firmly. A row's size may be missing; if present it is once, few, many or a size class.

>TRBV7-9|TRBJ2-7|NA|TRBD1
CASSLGDRTIEQYF
TGTGCCAGCAGCTTAGGGGACAGGACTATCGAGCAGTACTTC
>TRBV25-1|TRBJ1-1|NA|NA
CASRGTDNTEAFF
TGTGCCAGCAGGGGCACAGATAACACTGAAGCTTTCTTT
>TRBV29-1|TRBJ1-5|NA|TRBD1
CSVEGDSSNQPQHF
TGCAGCGTTGAGGGGGACAGCAGCAATCAGCCCCAGCATTTT
>TRBV11-2|TRBJ1-2|NA|TRBD1
CASSPQGTFYGYTF
TGTGCCAGCAGCCCACAGGGGACGTTTTATGGCTACACCTTC
>TRBV7-8|TRBJ1-1|few|NA
CASSLGTTQNTEAFF
TGTGCCAGCAGCTTGGGGACAACACAGAACACTGAAGCTTTCTTT
>TRBV19|TRBJ1-2|NA|NA
CASSITGPTNLYGYTF
TGTGCCAGTAGTATTACAGGCCCGACGAACTTATATGGCTACACCTTC
>TRBV4-1|TRBJ1-5|few|NA
CASSHNSNQPQHF
TGCGCCAGCAGCCACAATAGCAATCAGCCCCAGCATTTT
>TRBV7-6|TRBJ2-1|NA|TRBD2
CASSLLAGIYNEQFF
TGTGCCAGCAGCTTACTAGCGGGTATTTACAATGAGCAGTTCTTC
>TRBV28|TRBJ2-1|NA|NA
CASSRLSFSYNEQFF
TGTGCCAGCAGTAGACTCTCCTTCTCCTACAATGAGCAGTTCTTC
>TRBV18|TRBJ1-2|NA|NA
CASSPSLNYGYTF
TGTGCCAGCTCACCCAGTCTTAACTATGGCTACACCTTC
>TRBV4-1|TRBJ1-4|NA|TRBD1
CASSLLGQREKLFF
TGCGCCAGCAGCCTGTTGGGACAGAGGGAAAAACTGTTTTTT
>TRBV5-4|TRBJ2-6|NA|NA
CASSLAGYSGANVLTF
TGTGCCAGCAGCTTGGCCGGGTACTCTGGGGCCAACGTCCTGACTTTC
>TRBV13|TRBJ2-7|NA|TRBD2
CASSSFGGAAYEQYF
TGTGCCAGCAGCTCATTCGGGGGGGCTGCATACGAGCAGTACTTC
>TRBV7-9|TRBJ2-5|NA|NA
CASSSQQGPAPETQYF
TGTGCCAGCAGCTCACAGCAGGGTCCCGCTCCAGAGACCCAGTACTTC
>TRBV4-1|TRBJ1-1|NA|NA
CASSPQKPGNTEAFF
TGCGCCAGCAGCCCCCAAAAACCGGGAAACACTGAAGCTTTCTTT
>TRBV27|TRBJ2-1|NA|NA
CASSLLDYTTNEQFF
TGTGCCAGCAGTTTGTTGGACTATACAACCAATGAGCAGTTCTTC
>TRBV15|TRBJ2-7|NA|NA
CATSRGAGKKGLYEQYF
TGTGCCACCAGCAGAGGGGCGGGGAAAAAGGGCCTCTACGAGCAGTACTTC
>TRBV6-1|TRBJ2-3|NA|NA
CASSEGEGGPSDTQYF
TGTGCCAGCAGTGAAGGTGAGGGGGGGCCGTCGGATACGCAGTATTTT
>TRBV4-2|TRBJ2-1|NA|TRBD1
CASSTRQGNEQFF
TGTGCCAGCAGCACCCGACAGGGCAATGAGCAGTTCTTC
>TRBV5-8|TRBJ2-7|NA|NA
CASRPGTSASEQYF
TGTGCCAGCCGCCCCGGGACATCGGCCTCCGAGCAGTACTTC
>TRBV2|TRBJ2-7|NA|TRBD2
CASTGLAGVREQYF
TGTGCCAGCACCGGACTAGCGGGAGTGCGGGAGCAGTACTTC
>TRBV6-1|TRBJ2-3|NA|NA
CASSERSPTDTQYF
TGTGCCAGCAGTGAAAGGAGTCCAACAGATACGCAGTATTTT
>TRBV19|TRBJ1-1|NA|NA
CASSISGVENTEAFF
TGTGCCAGTAGTATATCGGGAGTCGAGAACACTGAAGCTTTCTTT
>TRBV6-5|TRBJ1-2|NA|NA
CASSYSREGKSYTF
TGTGCCAGCAGTTACTCGAGGGAAGGAAAATCCTACACCTTC
>TRBV19|TRBJ1-5|NA|NA
CASQAVGRAGSNQPQHF
TGTGCCAGCCAGGCAGTCGGCAGGGCAGGGAGCAATCAGCCCCAGCATTTT
>TRBV5-1|TRBJ1-1|NA|NA
CASSLANTEAFF
TGCGCCAGCAGCTTAGCCAACACTGAAGCTTTCTTT
>TRBV2|TRBJ1-1|NA|NA
CASSEDPRMTEAFF
TGTGCCAGCAGTGAAGACCCCAGAATGACTGAAGCTTTCTTT
>TRBV9|TRBJ2-7|NA|TRBD2
CASSVDGRAYEQYF
TGTGCCAGCAGCGTGGACGGGAGGGCCTACGAGCAGTACTTC
>TRBV25-1|TRBJ2-7|NA|TRBD1
CASSPRGGTGGEQYF
TGTGCCAGCAGTCCAAGAGGGGGGACAGGGGGCGAGCAGTACTTC
>TRBV29-1|TRBJ1-1|once|TRBD1
CSVDKGQGKAFF
TGCAGCGTTGATAAGGGACAGGGTAAAGCTTTCTTT
>TRBV29-1|TRBJ2-5|once|NA
CSAGTASVQETQYF
TGCAGCGCCGGTACAGCCTCTGTCCAAGAGACCCAGTACTTC
>TRBV5-1|TRBJ1-4|NA|NA
CASSLTDRLLNEKLFF
TGCGCCAGCAGCCTCACCGACAGGCTCCTAAATGAAAAACTGTTTTTT
>TRBV5-8|TRBJ2-7|NA|NA
CASSFSSSYEQYF
TGTGCCAGCAGCTTCTCCTCCTCCTACGAGCAGTACTTC
>TRBV19|TRBJ2-5|NA|NA
CASSKWVFGETQYF
TGTGCCAGTAGTAAATGGGTGTTCGGGGAGACCCAGTACTTC
>TRBV2|TRBJ2-2|NA|NA
CASGPQGTGELFF
TGTGCCAGCGGGCCTCAGGGAACCGGGGAGCTGTTTTTT
>TRBV7-9|TRBJ2-3|NA|NA
CASSYLGAAPDTQYF
TGTGCCAGCAGCTACTTGGGGGCTGCGCCAGATACGCAGTATTTT
>TRBV7-9|TRBJ1-2|NA|NA
CASSHRSNYGYTF
TGTGCCAGCAGTCACAGGTCTAACTATGGCTACACCTTC
>TRBV19|TRBJ1-5|NA|TRBD1
CASSMKRQGRGNQPQHF
TGTGCCAGTAGTATGAAAAGACAGGGCAGGGGGAATCAGCCCCAGCATTTT
>TRBV29-1|TRBJ2-7|once|NA
CSVLKSGEQYF
TGCAGCGTTCTTAAATCGGGCGAGCAGTACTTC
>TRBV11-2|TRBJ2-2|few|TRBD2
CASSPLAGGNTGELFF
TGTGCCAGCAGCCCCCTAGCGGGGGGGAACACCGGGGAGCTGTTTTTT
>TRBV2|TRBJ1-2|NA|NA
CASSPDSSAYGYTF
TGTGCCAGCAGTCCAGACAGCTCAGCCTATGGCTACACCTTC
>TRBV7-3|TRBJ2-2|once|NA
CASSSLPRGGPGRVLGGELFF
TGTGCCAGCAGCTCCTTGCCCCGAGGGGGACCGGGACGGGTCTTAGGCGGGGAGCTGTTTTTT
>TRBV4-2|TRBJ2-5|NA|TRBD1
CASSQDPRLRDRGQETQYF
TGTGCCAGCAGCCAAGATCCGCGACTTAGGGACAGGGGGCAAGAGACCCAGTACTTC
>TRBV19|TRBJ2-7|few|NA
CASSMGLYEQYF
TGTGCCAGTAGTATGGGACTGTACGAGCAGTACTTC
>TRBV4-1|TRBJ2-3|NA|NA
CASSQVVLRGVGTDTQYF
TGCGCCAGCAGCCAAGTGGTGTTGCGGGGTGTGGGCACAGATACGCAGTATTTT
>TRBV4-1|TRBJ2-1|NA|TRBD2
CASSQGSTYREGPEQFF
TGCGCCAGCAGCCAAGGGTCCACCTACCGGGAGGGCCCTGAGCAGTTCTTC
>TRBV6-4|TRBJ2-1|NA|NA
CASSDGTYNEQFF
TGTGCCAGCAGTGACGGGACATACAATGAGCAGTTCTTC
>TRBV6-6|TRBJ2-7|NA|NA
CASSQTETYEQYF
TGTGCCAGCAGTCAGACAGAAACCTACGAGCAGTACTTC
>TRBV2|TRBJ1-2|NA|NA
CASRRGVFYGYTF
TGTGCCAGCAGAAGAGGAGTCTTCTATGGCTACACCTTC
>TRBV2|TRBJ1-1|NA|NA
CASGGAARNTEAFF
TGTGCCAGCGGCGGGGCGGCACGGAACACTGAAGCTTTCTTT
>TRBV27|TRBJ2-1|NA|TRBD2
CASSLSGTSGINNEQFF
TGTGCCAGCAGTTTATCTGGGACTAGCGGGATCAACAATGAGCAGTTCTTC
>TRBV6-5|TRBJ1-1|NA|TRBD1
CASSYSHRGDTEAFF
TGTGCCAGCAGTTACTCTCACAGGGGGGACACTGAAGCTTTCTTT
>TRBV10-2|TRBJ2-1|NA|TRBD2
CASSEPRTSGNEQFF
TGCGCCAGCAGTGAGCCCCGGACTAGCGGTAATGAGCAGTTCTTC
>TRBV5-1|TRBJ1-1|NA|NA
CASSWMGSANTEAFF
TGCGCCAGCAGCTGGATGGGGAGCGCGAACACTGAAGCTTTCTTT
>TRBV29-1|TRBJ2-3|once|TRBD1
CSVGDRALNTQYF
TGCAGCGTTGGTGACAGGGCACTTAATACGCAGTATTTT
>TRBV5-1|TRBJ2-5|NA|NA
CASSHPTEQETQYF
TGCGCCAGCAGCCACCCGACAGAGCAAGAGACCCAGTACTTC
>TRBV4-1|TRBJ2-7|NA|TRBD1
CASSQDPGQVYEQYF
TGCGCCAGCAGCCAAGATCCCGGACAGGTCTACGAGCAGTACTTC
>TRBV10-3|TRBJ1-6|NA|TRBD1
CAIRGTGNGNSPLHF
TGTGCCATCAGAGGGACAGGTAACGGGAATTCACCCCTCCACTTT
>TRBV20-1|TRBJ1-1|NA|TRBD1
CSAHRQGEAFF
TGCAGTGCGCATCGACAGGGGGAAGCTTTCTTT